The following is a TCR beta chain sequence with its context. The same CDR3 is also encoded by other DNA sequences in this sample. The treatment is: 19 received Ad26.COV2.S at low or high dose, single or two shots; roughly five received placebo; per-sample allocation not given. The investigators took samples on day 63 after the first vaccine or placebo injection. This sample was included in a study of Ad26.COV2.S vaccination and SARS-CoV-2 variants. This CDR3 is 13 amino acids long. Trimming cost V 0 bases and J 2 bases, with 5 bases left between them. Germline V gives CDR1 SGHRS, CDR2 YFSETQ. Repertoires were generated with immunoSEQ multiplex PCR, while TCRdb's copy carries only in-frame clones and drops some. The sample contains 360,000 or so clones, about nine tenths of which appear only once.

The chain employs TRBV5-1 and TRBJ2-5; D remains unclear. The clonotype originates from a person between 18 and 65 years old who received the Ad26.COV2.S COVID-19 vaccine or a placebo. The sample consisted of peripheral blood, taken in a trial of Ad26.COV2.S vaccine versus placebo. The CDR3 here is CASSLGNQETQYF. Here the CDR3 DNA reads TGCGCCAGCAGCTTGGGAAATCAAGAGACCCAGTACTTC.